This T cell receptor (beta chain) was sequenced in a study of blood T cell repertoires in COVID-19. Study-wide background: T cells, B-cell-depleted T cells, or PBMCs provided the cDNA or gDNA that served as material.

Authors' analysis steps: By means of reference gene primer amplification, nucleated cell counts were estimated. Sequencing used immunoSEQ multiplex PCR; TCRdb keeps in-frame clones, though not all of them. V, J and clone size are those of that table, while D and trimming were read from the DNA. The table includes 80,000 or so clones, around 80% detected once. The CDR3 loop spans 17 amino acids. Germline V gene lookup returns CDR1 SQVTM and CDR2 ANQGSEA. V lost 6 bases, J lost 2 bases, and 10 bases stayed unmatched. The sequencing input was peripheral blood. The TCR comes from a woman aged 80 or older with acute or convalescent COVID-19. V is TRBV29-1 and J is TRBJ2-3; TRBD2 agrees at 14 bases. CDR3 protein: CSVRGLAGAQDTDTQYF. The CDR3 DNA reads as TGCAGCGTGAGGGGACTAGCGGGGGCTCAAGACACAGATACGCAGTATTTT.